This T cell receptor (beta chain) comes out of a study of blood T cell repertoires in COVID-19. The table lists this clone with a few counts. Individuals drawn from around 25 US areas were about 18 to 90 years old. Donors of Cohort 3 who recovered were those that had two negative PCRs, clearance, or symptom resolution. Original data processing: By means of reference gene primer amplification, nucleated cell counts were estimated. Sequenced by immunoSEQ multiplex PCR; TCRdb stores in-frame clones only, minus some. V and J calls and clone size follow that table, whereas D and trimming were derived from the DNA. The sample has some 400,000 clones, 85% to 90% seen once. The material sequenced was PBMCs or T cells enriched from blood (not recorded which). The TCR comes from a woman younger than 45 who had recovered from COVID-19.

DNA of the CDR3: TGTGCCACCTCTATAGGGGGGGGCCGGGGACCCCTCCACTTT. It encodes CATSIGGGRGPLHF. The chain uses TRBV27 and TRBJ1-6, with D perhaps matching TRBD1 (6 bases). With 10 bases removed from V and 12 bases from J, the gap between germline ends came to 22 bases. In germline, CDR1 is MNHEY, CDR2 SMNVEV (reference sequence). The CDR3 runs 14 residues.